The clone carrying this TCR beta chain was observed a few times. Germline assignment: CDR1 MNHEY and CDR2 SVGEGT. The CDR3 sequence is 14 residues long. Trimming took 5 bases from V and 8 from J, leaving 16 bases between them. The data stem from a study of molecular identifiers for immune sequencing clone quantification. Library preparation followed earlier protocols using designated TCR primers. Using its own MiXCR run on the PCR reads, TCRdb lists one record per CDR3 protein. The table shows about 8,300 distinct CDR3 sequences, with roughly a third occurring only once. The TCR comes from a human donor in good health. Some libraries in this study had Jurkat cell RNA spiked in. The chain couples TRBV6-2 or TRBV6-3 to TRBJ2-1, with D perhaps being TRBD1 or TRBD2 (5 bases each). The sequencing input was naive CD8+ T cells from blood, with Jurkat cell RNA spiked in. Subset indicated: FACS-sorted CD8+CD4-CCR7+CD45RA+ naive T cells. Written as DNA, the CDR3 is TGTGCCAGCAGTCAAACACAGGCGAGGGATGAGCAGTTCTTC. Translating gives CASSQTQARDEQFF.